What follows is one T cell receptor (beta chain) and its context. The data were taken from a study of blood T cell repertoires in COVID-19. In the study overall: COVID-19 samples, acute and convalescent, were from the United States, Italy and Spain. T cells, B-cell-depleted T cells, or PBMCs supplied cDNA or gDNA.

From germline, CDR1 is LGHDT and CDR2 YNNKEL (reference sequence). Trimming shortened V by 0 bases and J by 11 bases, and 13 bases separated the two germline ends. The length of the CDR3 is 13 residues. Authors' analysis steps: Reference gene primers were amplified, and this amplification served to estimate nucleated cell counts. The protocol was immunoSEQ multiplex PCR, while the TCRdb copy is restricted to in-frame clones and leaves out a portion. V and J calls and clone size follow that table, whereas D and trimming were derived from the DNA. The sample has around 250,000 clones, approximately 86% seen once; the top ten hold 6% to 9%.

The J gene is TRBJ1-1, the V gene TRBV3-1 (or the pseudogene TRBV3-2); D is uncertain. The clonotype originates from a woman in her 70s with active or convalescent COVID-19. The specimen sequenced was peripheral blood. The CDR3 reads CASSQEGRVQAFF. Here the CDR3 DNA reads TGTGCCAGCAGCCAAGAAGGGAGAGTCCAGGCTTTCTTT.